The sequence of this T cell receptor (beta chain) was determined in a study of chemoradiotherapy in HPV16-positive cancers (dated by TCRdb to 2021 to 2024). General notes on the study: Candidate HPV-specific T-cell clones and common TCR motifs were defined through functional T-cell assays on cells from a couple of HPV16-positive patients. The study set out to ask whether T-cell immunity against the HPV oncoproteins E6 and E7 changes over the course of chemoradiotherapy and whether that immunity affects survival. TCR repertoires from under 90 patients with HPV-related cancers were then used to track the candidate HPV-specific TCRs and motifs. What the research found in general, with its limitations: Improved recurrence-free survival in HPV16-positive patients was associated with expansion of HPV-responsive T cells during chemoradiotherapy. The functional definition of HPV-specific T cells came from only a couple of HPV16-positive patients, and the survival association was reported for HPV16-positive patients. Expansion of candidate HPV-specific clones and E7-related TCR motifs was observed in the tumor microenvironment during treatment, whereas no such expansion was observed for non-HPV-specific T cells.

Note on this clone: Its antigen is not yet known. Nothing much larger sits one base from this clone, and base qualities are not available.

The germline V gene gives CDR1 as SGHAT and CDR2 as FQNNGV. The CDR3 starts with the cysteine, ends with the phenylalanine, and has 14 residues. The entry retains the CDR3 DNA only, 42 bases that are in frame from base 1. At the junction V is shortened by 2 bases and J by 8 bases, with 15 bases in between. Library creation used the immunoSEQ multiplex PCR assay. As stored in TCRdb, this immuneACCESS dataset retains in-frame rearrangements with V and J assigned. A fraction of the clones does not appear; measured against another copy, unresolved V genes explain less than half of the discrepancy, and the remainder lacks a known reason. This sample gives approximately 3,300 clones in total; 90% of them show up just once. The ten largest clones capture under 2.5% of the sample. Because repertoires were sampled repeatedly during chemoradiotherapy, clonal expansion in the tumor microenvironment could be followed.

This TCR came from a human donor with HPV-associated anogenital cancer. The rearranged chain carries TRBV11-2 and TRBJ1-2, with TRBD1 as a weak D call on 5 bases. The sequencing here drew on tumor tissue, taken from a patient who underwent chemoradiotherapy. The CDR3: CASSLTPRVGGYTF. The nucleotide sequence reads TGTGCCAGCAGCTTAACCCCCAGGGTAGGGGGCTACACCTTC.